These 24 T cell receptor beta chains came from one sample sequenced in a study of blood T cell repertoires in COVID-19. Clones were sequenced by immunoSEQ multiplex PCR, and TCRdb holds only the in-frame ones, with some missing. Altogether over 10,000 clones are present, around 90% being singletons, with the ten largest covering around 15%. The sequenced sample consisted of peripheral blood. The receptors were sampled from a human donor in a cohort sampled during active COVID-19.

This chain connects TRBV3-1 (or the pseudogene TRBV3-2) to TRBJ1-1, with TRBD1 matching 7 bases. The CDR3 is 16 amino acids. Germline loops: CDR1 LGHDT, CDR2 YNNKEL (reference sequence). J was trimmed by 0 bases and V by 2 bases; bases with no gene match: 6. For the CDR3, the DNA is TGTGCCAGCAGCCAAACTAAGGGGGCTCTGAACACTGAAGCTTTCTTT. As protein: CASSQTKGALNTEAFF.

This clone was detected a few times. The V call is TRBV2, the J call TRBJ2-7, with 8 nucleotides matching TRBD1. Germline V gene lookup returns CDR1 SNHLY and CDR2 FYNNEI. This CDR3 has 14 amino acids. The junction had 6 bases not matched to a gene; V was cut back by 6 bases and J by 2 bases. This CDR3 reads CASSPGQAAYEQYF. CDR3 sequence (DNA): TGTGCCAGCAGCCCGGGACAGGCGGCCTACGAGCAGTACTTC.

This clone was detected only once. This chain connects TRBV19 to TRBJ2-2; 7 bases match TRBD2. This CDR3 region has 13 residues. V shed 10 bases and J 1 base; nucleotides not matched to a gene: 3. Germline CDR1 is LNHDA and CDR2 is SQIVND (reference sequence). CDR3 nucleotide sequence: TGTGCCACCAGCGGGGAGAACACCGGGGAGCTGTTTTTT. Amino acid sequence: CATSGENTGELFF.

The CDR3 reads CASAPTSPSTDTQYF. The CDR3 nucleotides are TGTGCCAGCGCTCCGACTAGCCCTAGCACAGATACGCAGTATTTT. V usage is TRBV28 and J usage is TRBJ2-3, with 7 nucleotides matching TRBD2. Germline V gives CDR1 MDHEN, CDR2 SYDVKM. V dropped 8 bases and J dropped 0; count of bases not matched to a gene: 8. The length of the CDR3 is 15 residues. Full variable domain (remainder filled in from reference TRBV28 and TRBJ2-3): DVKVTQSSRYLVKRTGEKVFLECVQDMDHENMFWYRQDPGLGLRLIYFSYDVKMKEKGDIPEGYSVSREKKERFSLILESASTNQTSMYLCASAPTSPSTDTQYFGPGTRLTVL.

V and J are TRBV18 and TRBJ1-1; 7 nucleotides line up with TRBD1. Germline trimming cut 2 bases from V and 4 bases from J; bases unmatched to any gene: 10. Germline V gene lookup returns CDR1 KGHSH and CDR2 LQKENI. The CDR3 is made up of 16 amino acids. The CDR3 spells CASSPASLQGSTEAFF. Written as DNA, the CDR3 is TGTGCCAGCTCACCAGCGAGTTTACAGGGGTCCACTGAAGCTTTCTTT.

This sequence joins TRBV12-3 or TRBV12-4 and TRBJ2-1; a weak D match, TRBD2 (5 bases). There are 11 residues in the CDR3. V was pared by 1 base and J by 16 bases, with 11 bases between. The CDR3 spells CASSLGESEFF. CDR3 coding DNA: TGTGCCAGCAGTTTAGGGGAGAGTGAATTCTTC.

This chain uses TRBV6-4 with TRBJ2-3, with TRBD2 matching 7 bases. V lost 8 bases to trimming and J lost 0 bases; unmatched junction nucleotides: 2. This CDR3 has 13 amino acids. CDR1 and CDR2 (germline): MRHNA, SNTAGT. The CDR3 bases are TGTGCCAGCGCTAGCGGAAGCACAGATACGCAGTATTTT. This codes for CASASGSTDTQYF.

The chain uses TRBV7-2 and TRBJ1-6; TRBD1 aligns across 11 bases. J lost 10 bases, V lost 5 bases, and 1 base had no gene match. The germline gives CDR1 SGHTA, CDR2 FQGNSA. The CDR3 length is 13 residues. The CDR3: CASSGQGASPLHF. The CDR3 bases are TGTGCCAGCAGCGGACAGGGGGCCTCACCCCTCCACTTT.

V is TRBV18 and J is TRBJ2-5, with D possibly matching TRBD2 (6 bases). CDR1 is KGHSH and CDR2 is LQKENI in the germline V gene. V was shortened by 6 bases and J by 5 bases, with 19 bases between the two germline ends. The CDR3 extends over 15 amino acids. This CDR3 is CASSRLTGALETQYF. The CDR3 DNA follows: TGTGCCAGCTCCCGCTTAACGGGAGCGCTGGAGACCCAGTACTTC. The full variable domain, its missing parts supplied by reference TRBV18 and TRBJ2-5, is NAGVMQNPRHLVRRRGQEARLRCSPMKGHSHVYWYRQLPEEGLKFMVYLQKENIIDESGMPKERFSAEFPKEGPSILRIQQVVRGDSAAYFCASSRLTGALETQYFGPGTRLLVL.

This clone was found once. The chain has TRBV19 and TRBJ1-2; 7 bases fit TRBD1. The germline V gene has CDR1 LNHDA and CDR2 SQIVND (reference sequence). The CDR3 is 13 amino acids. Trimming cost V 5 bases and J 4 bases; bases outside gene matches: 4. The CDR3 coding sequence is TGTGCCAGTAGTCCGGACAGGTTCTATGGCTACACCTTC. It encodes CASSPDRFYGYTF.

This CDR3 reads CASSLSGGGGDTQYF. For the CDR3, the DNA is TGTGCCAGCAGTTTGTCCGGGGGGGGTGGAGATACGCAGTATTTT. J is TRBJ2-3 and V is TRBV27, with 8 nucleotides matching TRBD2. CDR3 size: 15 residues. The V and J ends lost 3 bases and 5 bases, in that order; junction bases with no gene match: 7. Looked up from germline, CDR1 is MNHEY and CDR2 is SMNVEV (reference sequence).

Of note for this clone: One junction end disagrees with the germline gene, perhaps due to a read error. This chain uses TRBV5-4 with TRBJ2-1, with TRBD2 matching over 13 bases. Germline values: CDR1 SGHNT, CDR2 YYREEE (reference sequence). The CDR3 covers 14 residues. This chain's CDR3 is CASSRAGTSGAQIF. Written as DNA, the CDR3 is TGTGCCAGCAGTCGTGCCGGGACTAGCGGGGCTCAGATCTTC.

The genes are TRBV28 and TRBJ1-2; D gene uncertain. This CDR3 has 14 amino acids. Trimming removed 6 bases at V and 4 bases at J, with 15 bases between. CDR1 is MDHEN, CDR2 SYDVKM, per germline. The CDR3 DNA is TGTGCCAGCAGACCCCCGACGGGTTCCTATGGCTACACCTTC. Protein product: CASRPPTGSYGYTF.

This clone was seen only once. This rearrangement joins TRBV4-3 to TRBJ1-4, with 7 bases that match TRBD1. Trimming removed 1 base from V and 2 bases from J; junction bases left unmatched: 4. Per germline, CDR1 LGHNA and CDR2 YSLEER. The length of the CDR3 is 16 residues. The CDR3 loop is CASSQAGQITNEKLFF. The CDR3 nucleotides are TGCGCCAGCAGCCAAGCGGGACAGATCACTAATGAAAAACTGTTTTTT.

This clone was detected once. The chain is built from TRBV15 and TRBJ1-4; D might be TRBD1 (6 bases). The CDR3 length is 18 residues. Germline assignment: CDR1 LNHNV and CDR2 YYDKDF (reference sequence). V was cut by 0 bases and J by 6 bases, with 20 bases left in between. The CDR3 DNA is TGTGCCACCAGCAGAGATACGGCGGGGGGCAGGACGGATGAAAAACTGTTTTTT. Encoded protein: CATSRDTAGGRTDEKLFF.

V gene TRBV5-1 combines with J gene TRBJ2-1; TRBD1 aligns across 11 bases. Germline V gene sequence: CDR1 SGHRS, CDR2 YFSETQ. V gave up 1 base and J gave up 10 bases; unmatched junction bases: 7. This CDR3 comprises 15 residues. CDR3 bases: TGCGCCAGCAGCTTGTACGGACAGGGGGCTTCCGAGCAGTTCTTC. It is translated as CASSLYGQGASEQFF.

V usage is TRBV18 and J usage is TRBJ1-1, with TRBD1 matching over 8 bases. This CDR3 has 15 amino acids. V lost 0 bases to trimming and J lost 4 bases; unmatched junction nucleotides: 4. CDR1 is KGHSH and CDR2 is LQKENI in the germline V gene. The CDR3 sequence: CASSPPRQGSTEAFF. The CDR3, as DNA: TGTGCCAGCTCACCACCGCGACAGGGGAGCACTGAAGCTTTCTTT. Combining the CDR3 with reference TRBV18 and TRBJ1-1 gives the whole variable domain NAGVMQNPRHLVRRRGQEARLRCSPMKGHSHVYWYRQLPEEGLKFMVYLQKENIIDESGMPKERFSAEFPKEGPSILRIQQVVRGDSAAYFCASSPPRQGSTEAFFGQGTRLTVV.

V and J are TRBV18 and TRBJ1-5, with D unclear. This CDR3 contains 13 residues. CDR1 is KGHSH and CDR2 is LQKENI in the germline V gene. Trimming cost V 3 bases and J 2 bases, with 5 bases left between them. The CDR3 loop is CASSPAGNQPQHF. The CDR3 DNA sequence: TGTGCCAGCTCACCGGCGGGCAATCAGCCCCAGCATTTT.

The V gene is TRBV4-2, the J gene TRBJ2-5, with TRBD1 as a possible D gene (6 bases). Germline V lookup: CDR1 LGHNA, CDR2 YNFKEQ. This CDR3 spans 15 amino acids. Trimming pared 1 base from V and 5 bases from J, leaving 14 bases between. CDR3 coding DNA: TGTGCCAGCAGCCAAGGGTTACAGGGCTTGGAGACCCAGTACTTC. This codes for CASSQGLQGLETQYF.

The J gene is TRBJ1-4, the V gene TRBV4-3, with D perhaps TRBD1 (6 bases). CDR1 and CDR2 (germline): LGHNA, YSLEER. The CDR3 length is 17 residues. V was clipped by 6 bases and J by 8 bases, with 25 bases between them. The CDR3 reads CASRANPPGAVREKLFF. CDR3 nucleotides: TGCGCCAGCAGAGCCAACCCCCCAGGGGCAGTAAGGGAAAAACTGTTTTTT.

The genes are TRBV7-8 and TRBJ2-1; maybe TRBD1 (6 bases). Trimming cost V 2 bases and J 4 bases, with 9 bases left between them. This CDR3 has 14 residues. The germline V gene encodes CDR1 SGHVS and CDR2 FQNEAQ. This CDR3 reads CASSLRDRYNEQFF. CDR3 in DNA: TGTGCCAGCAGCTTAAGAGACAGGTACAATGAGCAGTTCTTC. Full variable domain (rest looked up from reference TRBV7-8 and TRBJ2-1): GAGVSQSPRYKVAKRGQDVALRCDPISGHVSLFWYQQALGQGPEFLTYFQNEAQLDKSGLPSDRFFAERPEGSVSTLKIQRTQQEDSAVYLCASSLRDRYNEQFFGPGTRLTVL.

CDR3 sequence: CASKGYSNTEAFF. The CDR3 DNA sequence: TGTGCCAGTAAGGGGTATTCGAACACTGAAGCTTTCTTT. V gene TRBV19 combines with J gene TRBJ1-1, with D possibly being TRBD1 (5 bases). Trimming cost V 7 bases and J 1 base, with 10 bases left between them. Germline lookup yields CDR1 LNHDA and CDR2 SQIVND (reference sequence). The CDR3 covers 13 residues. Based on the CDR3 plus reference TRBV19 and TRBJ1-1, the full variable domain is DGGITQSPKYLFRKEGQNVTLSCEQNLNHDAMYWYRQDPGQGLRLIYYSQIVNDFQKGDIAEGYSVSREKKESFPLTVTSAQKNPTAFYLCASKGYSNTEAFFGQGTRLTVV.

The CDR3 reads CASRTSGTSYEQYF. CDR3 bases: TGTGCCAGCAGGACCTCCGGGACTAGCTACGAGCAGTACTTC. V gene TRBV6-6 combines with J gene TRBJ2-7, with TRBD2 matching over 8 bases. Germline assignment: CDR1 MNHNY and CDR2 SVGAGI (reference sequence). Losses at the gene ends were 6 bases for V and 3 bases for J; bases not matched to a gene: 7. The CDR3 sequence is 14 residues long.

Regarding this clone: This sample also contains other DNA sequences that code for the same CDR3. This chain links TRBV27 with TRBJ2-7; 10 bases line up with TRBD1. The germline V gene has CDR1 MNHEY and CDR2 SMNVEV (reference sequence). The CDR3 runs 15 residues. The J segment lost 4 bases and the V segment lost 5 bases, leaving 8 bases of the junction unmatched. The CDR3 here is CASSPYGTGVYEQYF. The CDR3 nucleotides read TGTGCCAGCAGTCCGTACGGGACAGGGGTTTACGAGCAGTACTTC.